Listed here are 17 T cell receptor beta chains from one sample, sequenced in a study of blood T cell repertoires in COVID-19. Generated by immunoSEQ multiplex PCR, the TCRdb table keeps only in-frame clones and is missing some. The data show 430,000 or so clones, over 75% seen once. What was sequenced was PBMCs or T cells enriched from blood (not recorded which). The receptors here all came from a woman between 18 and 29 years old who had been exposed to COVID-19.

The chain uses TRBV5-1 and TRBJ2-5; 8 bases match TRBD1. This CDR3 comprises 15 residues. J gave up 5 bases and V 0 bases, and 6 bases lay outside the gene matches. Looked up from germline, CDR1 is SGHRS and CDR2 is YFSETQ. CDR3 sequence reads: CASSLVGQGQETQYF. The CDR3 DNA is TGCGCCAGCAGCTTGGTAGGACAGGGACAGGAGACCCAGTACTTC.

The chain is built from TRBV28 and TRBJ1-2; D possibly corresponds to TRBD1 (5 bases). Germline lookup yields CDR1 MDHEN and CDR2 SYDVKM. This CDR3 is 12 amino acids long. V was clipped by 3 bases and J by 5 bases, with 7 bases between them. Here the CDR3 reads CASSLGPYGYTF. The CDR3 nucleotides read TGTGCCAGCAGTTTGGGGCCATATGGCTACACCTTC.

In DNA, the CDR3 is TGTGCCAGCAGTGAAGGGCTAGCGGGATTAGACAATGAGCAGTTCTTC. Amino acid sequence: CASSEGLAGLDNEQFF. The chain carries TRBV6-4 and TRBJ2-1; 9 nucleotides line up with TRBD2. CDR3 size: 16 residues. Germline trimming cut 3 bases from V and 5 bases from J; bases unmatched to any gene: 8. Germline values: CDR1 MRHNA, CDR2 SNTAGT.

CDR3 DNA: TGTGCCAGCTCACCTGGACTAGCGGAGTACAATGAGGGGTTCTTC. Translating it yields CASSPGLAEYNEGFF. The chain joins TRBV18 to TRBJ2-1, with 10 bases aligning to TRBD2. The CDR3 sequence is 15 residues long. V dropped 3 bases and J dropped 15; count of bases not matched to a gene: 14. CDR1 and CDR2 (germline): KGHSH, LQKENI. Using reference TRBV18 and TRBJ2-1 for the parts outside the CDR3, the full variable domain is NAGVMQNPRHLVRRRGQEARLRCSPMKGHSHVYWYRQLPEEGLKFMVYLQKENIIDESGMPKERFSAEFPKEGPSILRIQQVVRGDSAAYFCASSPGLAEYNEGFFGPGTRLTVL.

The rearrangement joins TRBV5-1 to TRBJ2-1, with D possibly being TRBD2 (6 bases). Germline V gene data show CDR1 as SGHRS and CDR2 as YFSETQ. This CDR3 contains 16 residues. V dropped 2 bases and J dropped 4 bases, with 16 bases sitting between them. The DNA of the CDR3 is TGCGCCAGCAGCTTAGGAGGGACCGGTGTTTACAATGAGCAGTTCTTC. It translates to CASSLGGTGVYNEQFF.

J is TRBJ2-7 and V is TRBV2; D remains unclear. Germline V gene lookup returns CDR1 SNHLY and CDR2 FYNNEI. The V end was cut by 6 bases, the J end by 2 bases, with 11 bases between. This CDR3 spans 13 amino acids. CDR3 amino acids: CASRDLEPYEQYF. CDR3 bases: TGTGCCAGCAGGGATCTAGAACCCTACGAGCAGTACTTC.

The CDR3 here is CASSFLYSYEQYF. CDR3 coding DNA: TGTGCCAGCAGCTTCCTGTACTCCTACGAGCAGTACTTC. The rearrangement uses TRBV7-2 and TRBJ2-7, with no clear D. Between the trimmed V and J ends, which lost 3 bases and 0 bases, there was a span of 6 bases. The CDR3 covers 13 residues. Germline CDR1 SGHTA, CDR2 FQGNSA.

The rearrangement uses TRBV28 and TRBJ2-1; TRBD2 matches 9 bases. CDR3 length: 15 residues. The J segment lost 4 bases and the V segment lost 4 bases, leaving 5 bases of the junction unmatched. The germline V gene has CDR1 MDHEN and CDR2 SYDVKM. The CDR3 loop is CASSSSSGGYNEQFF. The CDR3 nucleotides read TGTGCCAGCAGTTCAAGTAGCGGGGGTTACAATGAGCAGTTCTTC.

Regarding this clone: Mismatch with germline at one junction end may stem from a read error. The CDR3 nucleotides read TGTGCCAGCAGCCTAGCGGGAGAGAAGAGCACAGATACGCAGTATTTT. It encodes CASSLAGEKSTDTQYF. The V call is TRBV7-9, the J call TRBJ2-3; 10 bases align to TRBD2. The germline V gene encodes CDR1 SEHNR and CDR2 FQNEAQ (reference sequence). This CDR3 has 16 residues.

This chain uses TRBV2 with TRBJ2-2; possible D gene TRBD2, 6 bases. This CDR3 has 15 amino acids. Trimming took 2 bases from V and 4 from J, leaving 11 bases between them. The germline V gene encodes CDR1 SNHLY and CDR2 FYNNEI. CDR3 sequence: CASSEQGLGTGELFF. The CDR3 region has the DNA TGTGCCAGCAGTGAACAGGGACTTGGCACCGGGGAGCTGTTTTTT.

The rearrangement uses TRBV10-1 and TRBJ2-7, with a weak D call TRBD1 (5 bases). Germline V CDR1 and CDR2: WNHNN, SYGVQD (reference sequence). Trimming removed 0 bases from V and 0 bases from J, with 12 bases in between. The CDR3 is 16 residues long. CDR3 bases: TGCGCCAGCAGTGAGTCTCCTTCAGGGATCTCCTACGAGCAGTACTTC. Encoded protein: CASSESPSGISYEQYF.

For this clone: This CDR3 is also generated by other DNA sequences in the sample. This chain links TRBV5-1 with TRBJ2-3, with no clear D. V was clipped by 0 bases and J by 1 base, with 6 bases between them. The CDR3 runs 14 residues. Germline lookup yields CDR1 SGHRS and CDR2 YFSETQ. The CDR3 is CASSLDRGTDTQYF. CDR3 bases: TGCGCCAGCAGCTTGGACCGGGGCACAGATACGCAGTATTTT. Full variable domain (missing parts from reference TRBV5-1 and TRBJ2-3): KAGVTQTPRYLIKTRGQQVTLSCSPISGHRSVSWYQQTPGQGLQFLFEYFSETQRNKGNFPGRFSGRQFSNSRSEMNVSTLELGDSALYLCASSLDRGTDTQYFGPGTRLTVL.

The chain employs TRBV6-5 and TRBJ1-1, with D hard to call. Trimming took 0 bases from V and 1 from J, leaving 9 bases between them. Germline values: CDR1 MNHEY, CDR2 SVGAGI. This CDR3 has 15 amino acids. The CDR3 spells CASSYSKRGNTEAFF. The CDR3 nucleotides are TGTGCCAGCAGTTACTCGAAACGGGGGAACACTGAAGCTTTCTTT.

J is TRBJ2-1 and V is TRBV7-9, with 7 bases fitting TRBD2. Trimming took 8 bases from V and 6 from J; bases not matched to a gene: 7. Germline assignment: CDR1 SEHNR and CDR2 FQNEAQ (reference sequence). The CDR3 loop spans 13 amino acids. CDR3 sequence: CASGISGFNEQFF. For the CDR3, the DNA is TGTGCCAGCGGGATTAGCGGGTTCAATGAGCAGTTCTTC.

Note on this clone: The same CDR3 arises from other DNA sequences in this sample as well. This rearrangement joins TRBV9 to TRBJ2-7; tentative D call: TRBD2 (5 bases). The V end was cut by 0 bases, the J end by 0 bases, with 7 bases between. There are 14 residues in the CDR3. In germline, CDR1 is SGDLS, CDR2 YYNGEE. CDR3 DNA sequence: TGTGCCAGCAGCGTAGGCGGGTCCTCCTACGAGCAGTACTTC. It translates to CASSVGGSSYEQYF.

This chain links TRBV27 with TRBJ2-7; 10 bases align to TRBD2. Per germline, CDR1 MNHEY and CDR2 SMNVEV (reference sequence). The CDR3 is 15 amino acids. J lost 0 bases, V lost 5 bases, and 4 bases had no gene match. In nucleotides, the CDR3 is TGTGCCAGCAGTCCCGGGACTAGCGCCTCCTACGAGCAGTACTTC. Its protein is CASSPGTSASYEQYF.

V is TRBV4-1 and J is TRBJ1-5; 7 positions match TRBD1. The germline V gene has CDR1 MGHRA and CDR2 YSYEKL. Trimming cost V 3 bases and J 6 bases; bases outside gene matches: 8. The CDR3 sequence is 15 residues long. DNA of the CDR3: TGCGCCAGCAGCCAGGAACTGACAGGGTCTCAGCCCCAGCATTTT. Translation gives CASSQELTGSQPQHF.